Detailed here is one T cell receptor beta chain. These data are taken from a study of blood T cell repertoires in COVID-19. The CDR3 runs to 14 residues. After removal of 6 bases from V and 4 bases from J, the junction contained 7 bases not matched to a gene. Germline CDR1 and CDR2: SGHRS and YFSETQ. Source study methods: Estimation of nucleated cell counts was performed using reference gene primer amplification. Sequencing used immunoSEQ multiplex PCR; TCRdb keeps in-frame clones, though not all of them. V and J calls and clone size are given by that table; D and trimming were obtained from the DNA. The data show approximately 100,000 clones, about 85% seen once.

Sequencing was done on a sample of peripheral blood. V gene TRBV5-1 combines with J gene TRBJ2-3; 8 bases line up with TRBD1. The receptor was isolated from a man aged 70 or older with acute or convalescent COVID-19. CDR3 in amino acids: CASNQGAGADTQYF. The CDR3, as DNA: TGCGCCAGCAACCAGGGGGCTGGGGCAGATACGCAGTATTTT.